This T cell receptor (beta chain) originates from a study of persistence of HIV-infected CD4 T cells. Remarks on this clone: Its antigen is not identified.

CDR1 is SNHLY and CDR2 is FYNNEI in the germline V gene. V was trimmed by 1 base and J by 1 base, leaving 11 bases between them. CDR3 length: 16 amino acids. Sequencing used immunoSEQ version 4 in survey mode. Clones were read by immunoSEQ multiplex PCR, and TCRdb kept only the in-frame ones, dropping some. The repertoire holds fewer than 35,000 clones, about 80% seen once, with nearly 6.5% in the top ten. The stimulus was lysate of CMV-infected fibroblasts, 9 to 10 ug/mL. Memory cells lacking CD40L and CD69 with high CD45RO were sorted. Donors were HIV-1-infected adults who began suppressive ART during chronic infection. Undetectable plasma HIV-1 RNA below 50 copies/mL lasted at least 4 years. Anti-CD28/CD49d costimulation, CD40-blocking antibody and enfuvirtide were given to CD8-depleted PBMCs for 15 to 20 hours.

The clonotype was recovered from an adult woman with HIV who was CMV-seropositive. The sample here was CD4+ T cells sorted from PBMCs after roughly 18-hour stimulation, taken from a patient who received antiretroviral therapy. The chain carries TRBV2 and TRBJ1-5; D ambiguous. The CDR3 here is CASSEGGSRSNQPQHF. DNA of the CDR3: TGTGCCAGCAGTGAAGGGGGAAGTAGAAGCAATCAGCCCCAGCATTTT.